The present T cell receptor (beta chain) was sequenced within a study of shared clonotypes between healthy human individuals. General study points: A few donors had roughly 5% of their naive CD4 clonotypes in common. The donor pool, a small one, limited the genetic and exposure-history diversity represented.

Details on this clone: Its antigen is undetermined.

Trimming cost V 5 bases and J 4 bases; bases outside gene matches: 7. CDR1 and CDR2 (germline): SEHNR, FQNEAQ (reference sequence). The length of the CDR3 is 14 residues. Profiling relied on immunoSEQ multiplex PCR, and the TCRdb table lists in-frame clones only, not all of them. The sample lists more than 2 million clones, 85% to 95% occurring once. This sequence was found in a man aged 18-30 years in good health. The sequenced sample consisted of naive CD4+ T cells sorted from blood. Regarding subset: CD45RA+ positively selected. This chain connects TRBV7-9 to TRBJ2-5, with 7 bases aligning to TRBD2. The CDR3 nucleotides are TGTGCCAGCAGCCGCCCTTGGGGGGGAGAGACCCAGTACTTC. Translation gives CASSRPWGGETQYF.